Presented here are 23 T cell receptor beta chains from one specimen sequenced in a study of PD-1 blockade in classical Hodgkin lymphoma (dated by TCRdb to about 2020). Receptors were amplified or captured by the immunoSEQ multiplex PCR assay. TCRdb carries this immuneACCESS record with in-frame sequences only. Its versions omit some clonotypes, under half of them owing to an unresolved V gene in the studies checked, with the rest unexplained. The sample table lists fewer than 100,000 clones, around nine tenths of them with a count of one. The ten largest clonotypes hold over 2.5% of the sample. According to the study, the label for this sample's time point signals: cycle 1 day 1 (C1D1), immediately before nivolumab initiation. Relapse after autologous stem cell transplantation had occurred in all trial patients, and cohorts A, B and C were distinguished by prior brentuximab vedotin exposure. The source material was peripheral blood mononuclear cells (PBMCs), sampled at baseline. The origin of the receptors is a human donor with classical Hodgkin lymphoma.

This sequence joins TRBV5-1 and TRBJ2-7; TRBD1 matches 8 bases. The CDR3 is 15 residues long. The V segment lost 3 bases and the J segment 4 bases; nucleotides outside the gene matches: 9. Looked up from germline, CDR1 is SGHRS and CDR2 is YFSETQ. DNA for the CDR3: TGCGCCAGCAGCTCACCGGGACAGGATATTTACGAGCAGTACTTC. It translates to CASSSPGQDIYEQYF.

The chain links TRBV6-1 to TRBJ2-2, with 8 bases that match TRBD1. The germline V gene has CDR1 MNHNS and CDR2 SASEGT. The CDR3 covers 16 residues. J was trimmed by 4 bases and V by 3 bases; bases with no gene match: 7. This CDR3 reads CASSDRQGTITGELFF. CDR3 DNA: TGTGCCAGCAGTGACAGACAGGGGACGATCACCGGGGAGCTGTTTTTT.

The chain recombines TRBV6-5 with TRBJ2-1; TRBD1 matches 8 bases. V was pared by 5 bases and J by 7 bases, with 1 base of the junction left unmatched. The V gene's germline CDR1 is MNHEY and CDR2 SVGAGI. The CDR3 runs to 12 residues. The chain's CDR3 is CASSNRGNEQFF. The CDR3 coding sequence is TGTGCCAGCAGTAACAGGGGGAATGAGCAGTTCTTC.

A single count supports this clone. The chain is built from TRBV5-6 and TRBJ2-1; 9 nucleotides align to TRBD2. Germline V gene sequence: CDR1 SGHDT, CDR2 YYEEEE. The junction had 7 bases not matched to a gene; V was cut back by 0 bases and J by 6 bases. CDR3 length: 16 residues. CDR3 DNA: TGTGCCAGCAGCTTGGTACGGCGGGAGGGTCGCAATGAGCAGTTCTTC. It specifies CASSLVRREGRNEQFF.

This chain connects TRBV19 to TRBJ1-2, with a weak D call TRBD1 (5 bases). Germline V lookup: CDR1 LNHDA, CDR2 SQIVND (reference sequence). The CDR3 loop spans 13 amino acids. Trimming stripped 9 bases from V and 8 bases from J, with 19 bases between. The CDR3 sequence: CASHERGSGGYTF. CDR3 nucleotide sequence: TGTGCCAGCCATGAGCGGGGCTCGGGCGGCTACACCTTC.

The CDR3: CASSLGVVTDEQYF. For the CDR3, the DNA is TGCGCCAGCAGCTTGGGAGTGGTAACGGACGAGCAGTACTTC. The chain uses TRBV5-1 and TRBJ2-7; no firm D call. Germline lookup yields CDR1 SGHRS and CDR2 YFSETQ. The CDR3 totals 14 residues. Deletions cut 0 bases from V and 5 bases from J, with 12 bases between. Together with reference TRBV5-1 and TRBJ2-7, the CDR3 gives the full variable domain: KAGVTQTPRYLIKTRGQQVTLSCSPISGHRSVSWYQQTPGQGLQFLFEYFSETQRNKGNFPGRFSGRQFSNSRSEMNVSTLELGDSALYLCASSLGVVTDEQYFGPGTRLTVT.

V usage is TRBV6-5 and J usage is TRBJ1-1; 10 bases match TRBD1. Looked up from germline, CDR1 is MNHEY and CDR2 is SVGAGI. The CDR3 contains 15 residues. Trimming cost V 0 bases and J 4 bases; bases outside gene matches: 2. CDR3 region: CASSYSGQGPTEAFF. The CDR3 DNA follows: TGTGCCAGCAGTTACTCGGGACAGGGGCCCACTGAAGCTTTCTTT.

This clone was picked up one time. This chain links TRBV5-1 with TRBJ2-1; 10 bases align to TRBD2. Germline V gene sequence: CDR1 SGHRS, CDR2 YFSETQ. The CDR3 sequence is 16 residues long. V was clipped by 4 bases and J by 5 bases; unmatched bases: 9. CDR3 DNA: TGCGCCAGCAGCCCGGGCTTAGGACTAGCGGACAATGAGCAGTTCTTC. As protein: CASSPGLGLADNEQFF.

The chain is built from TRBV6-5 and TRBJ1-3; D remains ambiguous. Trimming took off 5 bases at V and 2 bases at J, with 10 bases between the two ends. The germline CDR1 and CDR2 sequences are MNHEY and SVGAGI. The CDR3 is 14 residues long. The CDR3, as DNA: TGTGCCAGCAGTGCTCAGGAGCCTGGAAACACCATATATTTT. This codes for CASSAQEPGNTIYF.

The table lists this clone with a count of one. The chain's CDR3 is CASSTRGQGYGEQFF. CDR3 in DNA: TGTGCCAGCTCCACAAGAGGGCAGGGTTACGGTGAGCAGTTCTTC. The rearrangement joins TRBV18 to TRBJ2-1; possibly TRBD1 or TRBD2 for D (5 bases each). The ends were cut back, 6 bases at V and 9 bases at J, with 21 bases in the middle. CDR3 length: 15 residues. Germline V gene lookup returns CDR1 KGHSH and CDR2 LQKENI.

CDR3 sequence reads: CASSYGIGDTIYF. The CDR3 DNA is TGTGCCAGCAGTTACGGAATCGGGGACACCATATATTTT. The chain employs TRBV6-5 and TRBJ1-3; the D is unclear. This CDR3 is 13 amino acids long. Germline assignment: CDR1 MNHEY and CDR2 SVGAGI. V lost 2 bases to trimming and J lost 8 bases, with 10 bases between them.

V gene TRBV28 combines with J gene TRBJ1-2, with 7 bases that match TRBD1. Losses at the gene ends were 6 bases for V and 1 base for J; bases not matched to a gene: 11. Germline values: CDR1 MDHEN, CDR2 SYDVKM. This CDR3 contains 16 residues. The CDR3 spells CASSSEDRVNNYGYTF. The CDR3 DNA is TGTGCCAGCAGCTCTGAAGACAGGGTCAATAACTATGGCTACACCTTC.

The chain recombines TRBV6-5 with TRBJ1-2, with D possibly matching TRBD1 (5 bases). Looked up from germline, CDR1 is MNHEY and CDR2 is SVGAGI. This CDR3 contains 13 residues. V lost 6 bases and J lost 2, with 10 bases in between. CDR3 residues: CASSQDRNYGYTF. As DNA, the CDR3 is TGTGCCAGCAGCCAAGACAGAAACTATGGCTACACCTTC.

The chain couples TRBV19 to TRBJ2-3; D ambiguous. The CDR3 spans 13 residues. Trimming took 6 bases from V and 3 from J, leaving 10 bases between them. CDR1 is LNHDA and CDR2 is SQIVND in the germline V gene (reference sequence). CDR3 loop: CASSLESTDTQYF. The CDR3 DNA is TGTGCCAGTAGCCTAGAGTCGACAGATACGCAGTATTTT. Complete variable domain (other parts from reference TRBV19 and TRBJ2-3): DGGITQSPKYLFRKEGQNVTLSCEQNLNHDAMYWYRQDPGQGLRLIYYSQIVNDFQKGDIAEGYSVSREKKESFPLTVTSAQKNPTAFYLCASSLESTDTQYFGPGTRLTVL.

The chain's CDR3 is CASSFGRSTDTQYF. The CDR3 DNA reads TGTGCCAGCAGTTTCGGCAGGAGCACAGATACGCAGTATTTT. The rearrangement links TRBV27 to TRBJ2-3; D ambiguous. The CDR3 is 14 amino acids. Trimming removed 3 bases at V and 0 bases at J, with 7 bases between. Germline CDR1 reads MNHEY; CDR2 reads SMNVEV (reference sequence).

The CDR3 loop is CASRQDRGHQYF. The CDR3 region has the DNA TGTGCCAGCAGGCAGGACAGGGGCCATCAGTACTTC. This chain connects TRBV2 to TRBJ2-4; 9 nucleotides agree with TRBD1. This CDR3 contains 12 residues. Germline CDR1 SNHLY, CDR2 FYNNEI. Germline trimming cut 6 bases from V and 12 bases from J; bases unmatched to any gene: 6.

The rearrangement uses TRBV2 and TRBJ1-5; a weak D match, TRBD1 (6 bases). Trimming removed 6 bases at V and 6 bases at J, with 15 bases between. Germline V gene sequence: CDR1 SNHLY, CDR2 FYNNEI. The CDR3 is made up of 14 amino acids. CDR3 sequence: CASRLREGGQPQHF. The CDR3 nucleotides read TGTGCCAGCAGGCTCAGGGAGGGGGGTCAGCCCCAGCATTTT.

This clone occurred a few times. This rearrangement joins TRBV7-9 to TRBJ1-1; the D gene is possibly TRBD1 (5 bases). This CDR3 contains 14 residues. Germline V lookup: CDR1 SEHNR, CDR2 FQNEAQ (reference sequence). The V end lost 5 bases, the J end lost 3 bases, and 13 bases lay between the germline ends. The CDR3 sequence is CASSHPGLDTEAFF. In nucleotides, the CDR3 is TGTGCCAGCAGCCACCCAGGGTTGGACACTGAAGCTTTCTTT.

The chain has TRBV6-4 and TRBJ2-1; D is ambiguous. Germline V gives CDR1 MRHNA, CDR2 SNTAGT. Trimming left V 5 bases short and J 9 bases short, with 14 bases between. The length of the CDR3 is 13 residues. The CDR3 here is CASSFEARSEQFF. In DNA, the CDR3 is TGTGCCAGCAGTTTCGAAGCCCGAAGTGAGCAGTTCTTC.

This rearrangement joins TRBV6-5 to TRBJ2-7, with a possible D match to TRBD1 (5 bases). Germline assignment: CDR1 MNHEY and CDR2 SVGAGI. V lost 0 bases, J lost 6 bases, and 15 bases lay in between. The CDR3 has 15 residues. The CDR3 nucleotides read TGTGCCAGCAGTTACTCGAGATCACCCCAGGGCGAGCAGTACTTC. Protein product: CASSYSRSPQGEQYF.

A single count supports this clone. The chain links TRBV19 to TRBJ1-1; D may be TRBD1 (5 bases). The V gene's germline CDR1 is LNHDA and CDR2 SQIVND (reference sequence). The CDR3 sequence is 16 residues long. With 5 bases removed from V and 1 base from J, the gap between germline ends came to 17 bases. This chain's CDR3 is CASSFPGNGGNTEAFF. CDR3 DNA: TGTGCCAGTAGTTTCCCGGGCAATGGGGGGAACACTGAAGCTTTCTTT.

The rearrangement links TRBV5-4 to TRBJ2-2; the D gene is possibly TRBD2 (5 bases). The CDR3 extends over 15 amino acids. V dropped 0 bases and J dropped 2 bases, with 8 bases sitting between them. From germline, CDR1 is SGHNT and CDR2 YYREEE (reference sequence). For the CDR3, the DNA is TGTGCCAGCAGCTTGGCGGGATTAAACACCGGGGAGCTGTTTTTT. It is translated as CASSLAGLNTGELFF.

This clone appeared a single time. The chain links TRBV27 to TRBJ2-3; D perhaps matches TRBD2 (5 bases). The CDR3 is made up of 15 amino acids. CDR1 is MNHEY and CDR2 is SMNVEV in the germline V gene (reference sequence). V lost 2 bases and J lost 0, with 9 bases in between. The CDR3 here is CASSLRGRSTDTQYF. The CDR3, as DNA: TGTGCCAGCAGTTTAAGAGGGAGAAGCACAGATACGCAGTATTTT.